Presented here are 23 T cell receptor beta chains from one specimen sequenced in a study of T cell responses to AZD1222 COVID-19 vaccine. The repertoire was sequenced with immunoSEQ multiplex PCR; TCRdb's copy has only in-frame clones and lacks some. Here the sample spans 95,000 to 110,000 clones, about 92% being singletons. The specimen comprised peripheral blood, sampled 28 days after the second AZD1222 dose. The receptors derive from an adult who received the AZD1222 COVID-19 vaccine.

The chain is built from TRBV15 and TRBJ2-5; 11 bases are a match to TRBD2. V lost 1 base to trimming and J lost 3 bases; unmatched junction nucleotides: 10. CDR3 length equals 18 residues. The germline V gene encodes CDR1 LNHNV and CDR2 YYDKDF (reference sequence). Written as DNA, the CDR3 is TGTGCCACCAGCAGAGCTGAACCGGGACTAGCGGCTAAAGAGACCCAGTACTTC. Encoded protein: CATSRAEPGLAAKETQYF.

The count of this clone is one. DNA for the CDR3: TGTGCCAGCAGTTCCTTTGGCGGGTCATCTGGCACAGATACGCAGTATTTT. Translated: CASSSFGGSSGTDTQYF. The V call is TRBV28, the J call TRBJ2-3, with TRBD2 as a possible D gene (5 bases). CDR1 is MDHEN, CDR2 SYDVKM, per germline. This CDR3 comprises 17 residues. V lost 4 bases and J lost 1, with 18 bases in between.

The chain links TRBV5-1 to TRBJ1-6, with D possibly being TRBD1 (5 bases). Germline V lookup: CDR1 SGHRS, CDR2 YFSETQ. This CDR3 is 15 amino acids long. V was cut by 5 bases and J by 6 bases, with 15 bases left in between. The CDR3 here is CASRLVLQGNSPLHF. DNA for the CDR3: TGCGCCAGCAGGCTGGTCCTCCAGGGTAATTCACCCCTCCACTTT.

V gene TRBV7-2 combines with J gene TRBJ2-2, with 12 positions matching TRBD1. Trimming removed 5 bases from V and 3 bases from J; junction bases left unmatched: 7. The CDR3 sequence is 17 residues long. Looked up from germline, CDR1 is SGHTA and CDR2 is FQGNSA. CDR3 loop: CASSRDRGLGDTGELFF. The CDR3 DNA reads as TGTGCCAGCAGCCGGGACAGGGGGCTGGGGGACACCGGGGAGCTGTTTTTT.

V gene TRBV2 combines with J gene TRBJ1-6; perhaps TRBD1 as D (5 bases). Trimming took off 2 bases at V and 6 bases at J, with 8 bases between the two ends. This CDR3 is 14 amino acids long. The germline V gene encodes CDR1 SNHLY and CDR2 FYNNEI. The CDR3 bases are TGTGCCAGCAGTGAATTGCAGGGTAATTCACCCCTCCACTTT. Amino acid sequence: CASSELQGNSPLHF. Together with reference TRBV2 and TRBJ1-6, the CDR3 gives the full variable domain: EPEVTQTPSHQVTQMGQEVILRCVPISNHLYFYWYRQILGQKVEFLVSFYNNEISEKSEIFDDQFSVERPDGSNFTLKIRSTKLEDSAMYFCASSELQGNSPLHFGNGTRLTVT.

This chain links TRBV14 with TRBJ2-5; a weak D match, TRBD2 (5 bases). CDR1 is SGHDN and CDR2 is FVKESK in the germline V gene. This CDR3 region has 14 residues. The V end was cut by 2 bases, the J end by 4 bases, with 11 bases between. The CDR3 DNA reads as TGTGCCAGCAGCCAAACGGGGTTCGGAGAGACCCAGTACTTC. Encoded protein: CASSQTGFGETQYF.

The chain has TRBV2 and TRBJ1-4; 7 bases match TRBD1. V shed 8 bases, J shed 4 bases, and the junction held 7 bases outside the gene matches. The CDR3 has 14 amino acids. Germline V gene data show CDR1 as SNHLY and CDR2 as FYNNEI. CDR3 sequence (DNA): TGTGCCAGCTCGAAACAGGGGATTAATGAAAAACTGTTTTTT. As protein: CASSKQGINEKLFF.

This clone was observed a handful of times. The rearrangement joins TRBV2 to TRBJ1-1; TRBD1 agrees at 7 bases. V was pared by 7 bases and J by 5 bases, with 7 bases of the junction left unmatched. The CDR3 covers 13 residues. From germline, CDR1 is SNHLY and CDR2 FYNNEI. DNA of the CDR3: TGTGCCAGCAACGCGGAGGGACAGACTGAAGCTTTCTTT. Translation gives CASNAEGQTEAFF.

The chain combines TRBV9 with TRBJ1-3, with no clear D. The V end lost 0 bases, the J end lost 0 bases, and 10 bases lay between the germline ends. In germline, CDR1 is SGDLS, CDR2 YYNGEE. The CDR3 has 16 amino acids. CDR3 sequence reads: CASSVGYRYSGNTIYF. In DNA, the CDR3 is TGTGCCAGCAGCGTAGGATACAGATACTCTGGAAACACCATATATTTT.

The chain has TRBV7-9 and TRBJ1-4; a possible D gene is TRBD1 (5 bases). This CDR3 is built from 15 residues. Per the germline V gene, CDR1 is SEHNR and CDR2 is FQNEAQ (reference sequence). V lost 2 bases and J 5 bases, leaving 12 bases between the germline ends. DNA for the CDR3: TGTGCCAGCAGCTTAATAGGGGAGCTCAATGAAAAACTGTTTTTT. As protein: CASSLIGELNEKLFF.

The chain uses TRBV27 and TRBJ1-5; 8 bases align to TRBD1. The CDR3 extends over 16 amino acids. V dropped 5 bases and J dropped 1; count of bases not matched to a gene: 7. The germline gives CDR1 MNHEY, CDR2 SMNVEV (reference sequence). The CDR3 DNA is TGTGCCAGCAGTGGAGGAACAGGGGGGAGCAATCAGCCCCAGCATTTT. Its protein is CASSGGTGGSNQPQHF.

The rearrangement joins TRBV13 to TRBJ1-6, with D maybe TRBD1 (5 bases). CDR3 size: 16 residues. Germline V CDR1 and CDR2: PRHDT, FYEKMQ (reference sequence). Trimming took off 0 bases at V and 9 bases at J, with 15 bases between the two ends. The CDR3 region has the DNA TGTGCCAGCAGCTTAGGCCGGGCGGGGAGGGGTTCACCCCTCCACTTT. Amino acid sequence: CASSLGRAGRGSPLHF.

This chain uses TRBV3-1 (or the pseudogene TRBV3-2) with TRBJ2-7; TRBD2 matches at 13 bases. This CDR3 comprises 15 residues. Germline V CDR1 and CDR2: LGHDT, YNNKEL (reference sequence). After removal of 4 bases from V and 2 bases from J, the junction contained 2 bases not matched to a gene. As DNA, the CDR3 is TGTGCCAGCAGCCGGACTAGCGGGAGCCCCTACGAGCAGTACTTC. Translation: CASSRTSGSPYEQYF.

In this sample, this clone turned up once. The rearrangement joins TRBV30 to TRBJ1-6; D not resolved. This CDR3 has 13 residues. V was clipped by 1 base and J by 10 bases, with 11 bases between them. Germline assignment: CDR1 GTSNPN and CDR2 SVGIG (reference sequence). CDR3 in DNA: TGTGCCTGGAGTGAGCTTGCGGGGTCACCCCTCCACTTT. Translating gives CAWSELAGSPLHF.

The chain recombines TRBV7-8 with TRBJ2-3; 9 bases fit TRBD2. Germline V gene data show CDR1 as SGHVS and CDR2 as FQNEAQ. V shed 5 bases, J shed 1 base, and the junction held 4 bases outside the gene matches. The CDR3 totals 15 residues. CDR3 loop: CASSTLAGGTDTQYF. The CDR3 DNA follows: TGTGCCAGCAGCACCTTAGCGGGGGGCACAGATACGCAGTATTTT.

The chain has TRBV19 and TRBJ2-3, with D tentatively TRBD1 or TRBD2 (5 bases each). The V end was cut by 7 bases, the J end by 5 bases, with 13 bases between. Germline-derived CDR1 and CDR2 are LNHDA and SQIVND (reference sequence). The CDR3 runs 13 residues. As DNA, the CDR3 is TGTGCCAGTAACACGAGGGGAGTAGATACGCAGTATTTT. Its translation is CASNTRGVDTQYF. The full variable domain, completed using reference TRBV19 and TRBJ2-3, is DGGITQSPKYLFRKEGQNVTLSCEQNLNHDAMYWYRQDPGQGLRLIYYSQIVNDFQKGDIAEGYSVSREKKESFPLTVTSAQKNPTAFYLCASNTRGVDTQYFGPGTRLTVL.

The chain is built from TRBV28 and TRBJ2-7; D is undetermined. Trimming removed 2 bases at V and 1 base at J, with 6 bases between. The CDR3 consists of 13 residues. Germline values: CDR1 MDHEN, CDR2 SYDVKM. In nucleotides, the CDR3 is TGTGCCAGCAGTTTAACCGGGTCCTACGAGCAGTACTTC. This codes for CASSLTGSYEQYF.

This chain joins TRBV29-1 and TRBJ2-1; D gene uncertain. Trimming left V 3 bases short and J 1 base short, with 7 bases between. The germline CDR1 and CDR2 sequences are SQVTM and ANQGSEA. This CDR3 region has 13 residues. CDR3 coding DNA: TGCAGCGTTGATAGCCGGTCCTACAATGAGCAGTTCTTC. Its protein is CSVDSRSYNEQFF.

The chain has TRBV5-6 and TRBJ1-2; D is ambiguous. CDR3 length equals 13 residues. The V and J ends lost 0 bases and 2 bases respectively, with 5 bases between them. The germline CDR1 and CDR2 sequences are SGHDT and YYEEEE. CDR3 residues: CASSLDANYGYTF. For the CDR3, the DNA is TGTGCCAGCAGCTTGGACGCCAACTATGGCTACACCTTC. The variable domain in full, completed from reference TRBV5-6 and TRBJ1-2, reads DAGVTQSPTHLIKTRGQQVTLRCSPKSGHDTVSWYQQALGQGPQFIFQYYEEEERQRGNFPDRFSGHQFPNYSSELNVNALLLGDSALYLCASSLDANYGYTFGSGTRLTVV.

V gene TRBV15 combines with J gene TRBJ2-1, with TRBD1 identical over 7 bases. Losses at the gene ends were 3 bases for V and 7 bases for J; bases not matched to a gene: 6. CDR1 is LNHNV and CDR2 is YYDKDF in the germline V gene (reference sequence). The CDR3 loop spans 14 amino acids. Here the CDR3 DNA reads TGTGCCACCAGCAGTAGACAGGGTTTGAATGAGCAGTTCTTC. This codes for CATSSRQGLNEQFF.

V usage is TRBV27 and J usage is TRBJ1-5; D perhaps matches TRBD1 (5 bases). Germline assignment: CDR1 MNHEY and CDR2 SMNVEV (reference sequence). V lost 0 bases, J lost 9 bases, and 15 bases lay in between. The length of the CDR3 is 15 residues. In DNA, the CDR3 is TGTGCCAGCAGTTTATCGAGCCGGGGGGGAGGGCCCCAGCATTTT. Amino acid sequence: CASSLSSRGGGPQHF.

The gene calls are TRBV5-1 and TRBJ2-2, with 16 nucleotides matching TRBD2. Germline V gene lookup returns CDR1 SGHRS and CDR2 YFSETQ. The V segment lost 3 bases and the J segment 7 bases; nucleotides outside the gene matches: 12. The CDR3 is 19 residues long. The CDR3 sequence is CASSSVPGLAGGPNGELFF. As DNA, the CDR3 is TGCGCCAGCAGCTCCGTCCCGGGACTAGCGGGGGGGCCTAACGGGGAGCTGTTTTTT.

J is TRBJ2-3 and V is TRBV11-2, with 9 bases fitting TRBD2. The J segment lost 4 bases and the V segment lost 5 bases, leaving 13 bases of the junction unmatched. The CDR3 totals 17 residues. Germline assignment: CDR1 SGHAT and CDR2 FQNNGV. The chain's CDR3 is CASSPRVGGGASDTQYF. Written as DNA, the CDR3 is TGTGCCAGCAGCCCTCGGGTTGGCGGGGGGGCCTCAGATACGCAGTATTTT.